One TCR beta chain is described in this entry. The data are from a study of shared clonotypes between healthy human individuals. Overall study context: Donors consisted of two women and three men between 18 and 49.

Original processing methods: Because ImmunoSEQ provided only junction sequences with no quality scores, the filtering differed. Libraries were prepared by immunoSEQ multiplex PCR; TCRdb keeps only in-frame clonotypes and omits some of them. V and J calls and clone size come straight from that table; D and trimming were deduced from the DNA. Among about 490,000 clones listed, 70% to 80% were seen once. CDR1 and CDR2 from the germline V gene are SGHKS and YYEKEE (reference sequence). The CDR3 extends over 15 amino acids. V was pared by 0 bases and J by 6 bases, with 6 bases of the junction left unmatched.

This clonotype was sampled from a woman between 40 and 50 years old in good health. Some clones in this sample may be carry-over from other donors' samples. The rearrangement uses TRBV5-5 and TRBJ2-7; TRBD2 matches at 10 bases. The material sequenced was PBMCs. CDR3 sequence (DNA): TGTGCCAGCAGCTTGGGGGCTAGCGGGAGTTTCGAGCAGTACTTC. Translated: CASSLGASGSFEQYF.